This T cell receptor beta chain stems from a study of OX40 agonist ivuxolimab in advanced cancers. Study conclusions and caveats: Doses of 0.1 to 3.0 mg/kg were accompanied by clonal expansion of CD4+ and CD8+ blood T cells by week 6. It was also the case that some nonresponders had low normalized T-cell clonal expansion.

The CDR3 sequence is 10 residues long. The V gene lost 5 bases and the J gene lost 7 bases, with 5 bases spanning the gap. Germline CDR1 and CDR2: LNHDA and SQIVND (reference sequence). Of note for this clone: Its antigen is still unknown.

TCRdb keeps only in-frame clones here, not all; method: immunoSEQ multiplex PCR. Of over 85,000 clones detected, 80% to 90% appear once; the ten largest clones hold 0.95% to 1.3%. The chain links TRBV19 to TRBJ1-2; no reliable D call. The source of this sequence is an adult with an advanced solid tumor such as melanoma, head and neck, liver or kidney cancer. The material sequenced was CD4+ or CD8+ T cells sorted from blood, taken in a trial of the OX40 agonist ivuxolimab. The CDR3 reads CASSYIGYTF. Written as DNA, the CDR3 is TGTGCCAGTAGTTACATTGGCTACACCTTC.